Listed below are T cell receptor beta chains from one sample, sequenced in a study of cytomegalovirus exposure and HLA in healthy donors. Data came from immunoSEQ multiplex PCR; TCRdb stores just in-frame clones and leaves some out. The sample holds 90,000 to 110,000 clones, over 9.5% seen once. The source material was PBMCs. These receptors originate from a man between 35 and 55 years old in good health and CMV-seropositive. Both conserved end residues are part of each CDR3. Each record gives: J gene, V gene, clone size, D gene, CDR3 DNA, CDR3 protein. D genes are given only for firm matches. Clone size, where shown, is once, few, many, or a class for clones that have expanded.

TRBJ1-2	TRBV5-6	few	-	TGTGCCAGCAGCCTCGGGGATGGCGGCTACACCTTC	CASSLGDGGYTF
TRBJ2-7	TRBV18	few	TRBD1	TGTGCCAGCTCACCACGGGGACAGGGAGTTTCCCTCGAGCAGTACTTC	CASSPRGQGVSLEQYF
TRBJ2-7	TRBV4-1	few	TRBD2	TGCGCCAGCAGCCACAGGACTAGCGAGATCCCCTACGAGCAGTACTTC	CASSHRTSEIPYEQYF
TRBJ2-7	TRBV6-6	few	-	TGTGCCAGCAGTTACTCGGCAGTCTCCTACGAGCAGTACTTC	CASSYSAVSYEQYF
TRBJ2-7	TRBV27	few	-	TGTGCCAGCGGGCTCCGGGGGGCCTCCTACGAGCAGTACTTC	CASGLRGASYEQYF
TRBJ2-5	TRBV29-1	few	-	TGCAGCGTTGGAGTTCAAGAGACCCAGTACTTC	CSVGVQETQYF
TRBJ1-5	TRBV19	few	-	TGTGCCAGTAGTTTACAGGGATCGAATCAGCCCCAGCATTTT	CASSLQGSNQPQHF
TRBJ1-5	TRBV28	few	TRBD1	TGTGCCAGCAGTTCTTATTCGGGACAGGGGAACAATCAGCCCCAGCATTTT	CASSSYSGQGNNQPQHF
TRBJ2-1	TRBV5-1	few	TRBD2	TGCGCCAGCTCCCCGGGACTAGCGGGAGATGAGCAGTTCTTC	CASSPGLAGDEQFF
TRBJ2-7	TRBV10-3	-	TRBD2	TGTGCCATCAGTGAAGGCGGGGCTAGCGGGAGGGGTCTCTACGAGCAGTACTTC	CAISEGGASGRGLYEQYF
TRBJ2-5	TRBV27	-	-	TGTGCCAGCAGTGTCAACAGGGCGCTGATCGAGACCCAGTACTTC	CASSVNRALIETQYF
TRBJ2-7	TRBV12-5	few	TRBD2	TGTGCTAGTGGTTTGGTCCCCCGGTCTTGGACTAGCGGGAGGCCCGCTGCCTACGAGCAGTACTTC	CASGLVPRSWTSGRPAAYEQYF
TRBJ2-2	TRBV6-1	few	-	TGTGCCAGCAGCAGGAACACCGGGGAGCTGTTTTTT	CASSRNTGELFF
TRBJ2-5	TRBV7-6	-	TRBD1	TGTGCCAGCAGCCTCATGACAGGGGGCCAAGAGACCCAGTACTTC	CASSLMTGGQETQYF
TRBJ1-2	TRBV4-1	-	TRBD1	TGCGCCAGCAGCCAAGTTCAAGACAGGGGCAACTATGGCTACACCTTC	CASSQVQDRGNYGYTF
TRBJ2-3	TRBV5-1	few	TRBD1	TGCGCCAGCAGCCCCGGGACAGGGGGAACCGATACGCAGTATTTT	CASSPGTGGTDTQYF
TRBJ2-2	TRBV27	-	TRBD1	TGTGCCAGCAGTTTTGCCAGGGGGCCCCGGGACACCGGGGAGCTGTTTTTT	CASSFARGPRDTGELFF
TRBJ1-5	TRBV5-8	few	-	TGTGCCAGCACCAGGGAACGCAATCAGCCCCAGCATTTT	CASTRERNQPQHF
TRBJ1-1	TRBV7-8	-	TRBD1	TGTGCCAGCAGCCCACCGGACAGGGCAAACACTGAAGCTTTCTTT	CASSPPDRANTEAFF
TRBJ2-2	TRBV19	few	TRBD2	TGTGCCAGTAGCCCGGGACTAGTCATTAGGAAGGAGCTGTTTTTT	CASSPGLVIRKELFF
TRBJ1-5	TRBV2	-	-	TGTGCCAGCAGTGAAGCGAGGACAGATAGCAATCAGCCCCAGCATTTT	CASSEARTDSNQPQHF
TRBJ2-6	TRBV7-3	-	TRBD2	TGTGCCAGCAGCTTCAGGCTAGCGGGAGGGTCCGGGGCCAACGTCCTGACTTTC	CASSFRLAGGSGANVLTF
TRBJ2-2	TRBV10-2	-	TRBD2	TGCGCCAGCAGTGACCCCCGACTAGCTCCTCAGGCCGGGGAGCTGTTTTTT	CASSDPRLAPQAGELFF
TRBJ2-5	TRBV5-6	few	TRBD2	TGTGCCAGCAGCCGAAGCGGGAGGGCCCAAGAGACCCAGTACTTC	CASSRSGRAQETQYF
TRBJ1-5	TRBV30	few	-	TGTGCCTGGAGCAGTAATAGCAATCAGCCCCAGCATTTT	CAWSSNSNQPQHF
TRBJ2-3	TRBV7-3	few	-	TGTGCCAGCAGCCCGGGAGCGGCCACAGATACGCAGTATTTT	CASSPGAATDTQYF
TRBJ2-7	TRBV7-2	-	TRBD2	TGTGCCAGCAGCCCCGGGACTAGCGGGAGATTCCGTTACGAGCAGTACTTC	CASSPGTSGRFRYEQYF
TRBJ2-4	TRBV27	few	-	TGTGCCAGCAGTTCCGACAGGTTAGCCAAAAACATTCAGTACTTC	CASSSDRLAKNIQYF
TRBJ1-4	TRBV25-1	-	-	TGTGCCAGCCGGTCGGAAAAACTGTTTTTT	CASRSEKLFF
TRBJ2-5	TRBV5-6	-	-	TGTGCCAGCAACGCCCCCCCGCTAGTCGAGACCCAGTACTTC	CASNAPPLVETQYF
TRBJ1-2	TRBV7-9	-	-	TGTGCCAGCAGCTTAACGCAGAACTATGGCTACACCTTC	CASSLTQNYGYTF